This T cell receptor beta chain is drawn from a study of PD-L1 blockade in urothelial cancer. TCRdb's table, derived via immunoSEQ multiplex PCR, lists solely in-frame clones and lacks some. The sample has about 63,000 clones, 81% seen once. Time point specified: pretreatment peripheral blood. Patients in the study were battling locally advanced or metastatic urothelial carcinoma. Here the sequenced sample was PBMCs, taken around atezolizumab (anti-PD-L1) treatment. The sequence was obtained from a man between 65 and 85 years old with urothelial cancer.

Here the CDR3 DNA reads TGTGCCAGTAGTATGGGGGGACAGGTCACTCAGCCCCAGCATTTT. This translates into CASSMGGQVTQPQHF. The chain links TRBV19 to TRBJ1-5; 8 positions agree with TRBD1. Trimming at V came to 3 bases and at J to 6 bases, leaving 7 bases not matched to a gene. The CDR3 extends over 15 amino acids. Germline V gene data show CDR1 as LNHDA and CDR2 as SQIVND (reference sequence).